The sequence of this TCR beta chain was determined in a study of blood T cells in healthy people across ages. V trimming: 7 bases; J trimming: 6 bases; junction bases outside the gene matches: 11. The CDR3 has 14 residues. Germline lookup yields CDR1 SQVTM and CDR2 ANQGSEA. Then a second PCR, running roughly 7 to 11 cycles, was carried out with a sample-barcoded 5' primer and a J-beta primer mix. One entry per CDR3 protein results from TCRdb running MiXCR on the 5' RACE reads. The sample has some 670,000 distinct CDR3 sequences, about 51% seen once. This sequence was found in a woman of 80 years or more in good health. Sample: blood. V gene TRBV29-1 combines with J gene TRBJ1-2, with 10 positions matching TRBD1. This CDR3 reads CSGGLDRGNNGYTF. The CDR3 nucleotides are TGCAGCGGGGGACTGGACAGGGGGAATAATGGCTACACCTTC.